The 24 T cell receptor beta chains below come from one sample, sequenced in a study of T cells in Graves' hyperthyroidism and ophthalmopathy. RNA transcripts yielded amplified TCR beta CDR3 regions. During a first-round RT-PCR of the TCR CDR3, the HTBI primer set was used. TCRdb reprocessed the multiplex PCR reads via MiXCR and lists one record per CDR3 protein. The sample yields about 260,000 distinct CDR3 sequences, 20% to 25% seen once. Input material: blood. These TCRs come from a man aged 25 to 40 with Graves' ophthalmopathy.

This clonotype was found once. This sequence joins TRBV2 and TRBJ2-1; perhaps TRBD2 as D (5 bases). The germline CDR1 and CDR2 sequences are SNHLY and FYNNEI. Trimming removed 7 bases at V and 0 bases at J, with 13 bases between. This CDR3 has 15 residues. As DNA, the CDR3 is TGTGCCAGCAAAGCGGCGATTCGCTCCTACAATGAGCAGTTCTTC. It codes for CASKAAIRSYNEQFF. Variable domain in full (rest from reference TRBV2 and TRBJ2-1): EPEVTQTPSHQVTQMGQEVILRCVPISNHLYFYWYRQILGQKVEFLVSFYNNEISEKSEIFDDQFSVERPDGSNFTLKIRSTKLEDSAMYFCASKAAIRSYNEQFFGPGTRLTVL.

This clonotype was counted ten times or more. The chain has TRBV12-3 or TRBV12-4 and TRBJ2-5, with D uncertain. Between the trimmed V and J ends, which lost 5 bases and 1 base, there was a span of 14 bases. The CDR3 consists of 15 residues. As DNA, the CDR3 is TGTGCCAGCAGTCCTGGGCTCAACCTCCAAGAGACCCAGTACTTC. This gives the protein CASSPGLNLQETQYF.

The chain uses TRBV20-1 and TRBJ1-1; D perhaps matches TRBD1 (5 bases). The V end lost 3 bases, the J end lost 5 bases, and 10 bases lay between the germline ends. Germline V gene data show CDR1 as DFQATT and CDR2 as SNEGSKA (reference sequence). CDR3 length: 12 amino acids. The CDR3 reads CSARGGGTEAFF. The DNA of the CDR3 is TGCAGTGCTAGGGGGGGGGGGACTGAAGCTTTCTTT.

The DNA for the CDR3 is TGTGCCAGCAGCCCTGATCCCCTAGCGGGGCCAATCGGCGGGGAGCTGTTTTTT. Protein sequence: CASSPDPLAGPIGGELFF. The chain recombines TRBV4-2 with TRBJ2-2; 9 positions match TRBD2. This CDR3 has 18 amino acids. The V gene's germline CDR1 is LGHNA and CDR2 YNFKEQ. With 4 bases clipped from V and 7 bases from J, the junction kept 16 bases outside the gene matches.

The V and J genes are TRBV6-1 and TRBJ2-7; 7 bases map to TRBD1. J gave up 6 bases and V 5 bases, and 7 bases lay outside the gene matches. The length of the CDR3 is 13 residues. The germline V gene encodes CDR1 MNHNS and CDR2 SASEGT. CDR3 amino acids: CASSPRQGREQYF. CDR3 nucleotide sequence: TGTGCCAGCAGTCCCAGACAGGGACGCGAGCAGTACTTC.

The V call is TRBV5-1, the J call TRBJ1-3; D is ambiguous. This CDR3 region has 15 residues. Germline lookup yields CDR1 SGHRS and CDR2 YFSETQ. V lost 5 bases, J lost 0 bases, and 12 bases lay in between. CDR3 bases: TGCGCCAGCAGTACGGACGGAATCTCTGGAAACACCATATATTTT. This encodes CASSTDGISGNTIYF. The full variable domain, in which reference TRBV5-1 and TRBJ1-3 provide the parts outside the CDR3, is KAGVTQTPRYLIKTRGQQVTLSCSPISGHRSVSWYQQTPGQGLQFLFEYFSETQRNKGNFPGRFSGRQFSNSRSEMNVSTLELGDSALYLCASSTDGISGNTIYFGEGSWLTVV.

This clonotype occurred a few times. CDR3 bases: TGCGCCAGCAGCGTGGGACTAGCGGGAGCCTCTGGGGAGCAGTACTTC. Translation: CASSVGLAGASGEQYF. The chain carries TRBV5-1 and TRBJ2-7, with 14 bases fitting TRBD2. The CDR3 covers 16 residues. V lost 4 bases to trimming and J lost 7 bases; unmatched junction nucleotides: 10. CDR1 is SGHRS, CDR2 YFSETQ, per germline.

The chain is built from TRBV19 and TRBJ2-3; 12 positions match TRBD2. The CDR3 contains 17 residues. CDR1 and CDR2 from the germline V gene are LNHDA and SQIVND (reference sequence). Trimming removed 7 bases from V and 1 base from J; junction bases left unmatched: 9. DNA of the CDR3: TGTGCCAGTATGCCTAGCGGGAGGGCTCTCGGCACAGATACGCAGTATTTT. As protein: CASMPSGRALGTDTQYF.

The chain couples TRBV24-1 to TRBJ2-7, with D possibly TRBD1 on 5 matching bases. Germline CDR1 KGHDR, CDR2 SFDVKD. The CDR3 consists of 13 residues. V was clipped by 4 bases and J by 3 bases, with 9 bases between them. This CDR3 is CATSDPDSYEQYF. CDR3 DNA sequence: TGTGCCACCAGTGACCCCGACAGCTACGAGCAGTACTTC.

This clonotype occurred once. This chain connects TRBV24-1 to TRBJ2-1, with 9 nucleotides matching TRBD1. Germline V CDR1 and CDR2: KGHDR, SFDVKD. The CDR3 length is 16 residues. J lost 1 base, V lost 4 bases, and 4 bases had no gene match. The CDR3 loop is CATSDLGTGSYNEQFF. In nucleotides, the CDR3 is TGTGCCACCAGTGACCTAGGGACAGGGTCCTACAATGAGCAGTTCTTC.

This clonotype was observed many times. The V gene is TRBV7-3, the J gene TRBJ2-7, with D perhaps TRBD1 (6 bases). The CDR3 is 14 amino acids. Germline values: CDR1 SGHTA, CDR2 FQGTGA. Trimming left V 5 bases short and J 3 bases short, with 14 bases between. CDR3 region: CASSPTGTHYEQYF. CDR3 bases: TGTGCCAGCAGCCCGACCGGGACACACTACGAGCAGTACTTC.

This clonotype was counted at least ten times. The chain is built from TRBV11-2 and TRBJ1-1, with D tentatively TRBD1 (6 bases). The CDR3 is 14 residues long. V was pared by 4 bases and J by 6 bases, with 15 bases between. CDR1 and CDR2 (germline): SGHAT, FQNNGV. In nucleotides, the CDR3 is TGTGCCAGCAGCTCTTACAGGGATTCCTCTGAAGCTTTCTTT. Protein sequence: CASSSYRDSSEAFF.

This clonotype was seen only a few times. This chain links TRBV18 with TRBJ1-1; D unresolved. The CDR3 sequence is 15 residues long. The germline gives CDR1 KGHSH, CDR2 LQKENI. The V end lost 3 bases, the J end lost 0 bases, and 11 bases lay between the germline ends. DNA for the CDR3: TGTGCCAGCTCACCTGTTAGCAGTATGAACACTGAAGCTTTCTTT. This encodes CASSPVSSMNTEAFF.

V is TRBV2 and J is TRBJ2-4; 8 bases agree with TRBD2. J lost 2 bases, V lost 4 bases, and 4 bases had no gene match. In germline, CDR1 is SNHLY, CDR2 FYNNEI. The length of the CDR3 is 15 residues. The CDR3 here is CASSGERGTKNIQYF. CDR3 bases: TGTGCCAGCAGTGGGGAGCGGGGGACCAAAAACATTCAGTACTTC.

J is TRBJ2-1 and V is TRBV20-1, with 7 nucleotides matching TRBD2. Germline CDR1 DFQATT, CDR2 SNEGSKA (reference sequence). The CDR3 is 13 amino acids. Trimming cost V 7 bases and J 5 bases; bases outside gene matches: 8. This chain's CDR3 is CSVLPTSHNEQFF. The CDR3 DNA reads as TGCAGTGTTCTTCCGACTAGCCACAATGAGCAGTTCTTC.

This clonotype was observed many times. This rearrangement joins TRBV18 to TRBJ1-1, with D hard to call. Germline lookup yields CDR1 KGHSH and CDR2 LQKENI. V was clipped by 3 bases and J by 6 bases, with 17 bases between them. The CDR3 extends over 15 amino acids. CDR3: CASSPSALASAEAFF. As DNA, the CDR3 is TGTGCCAGCTCACCGTCGGCGCTCGCAAGCGCTGAAGCTTTCTTT.

This clonotype showed up many times. The chain recombines TRBV20-1 with TRBJ2-1; TRBD2 aligns across 13 bases. CDR1 and CDR2 (germline): DFQATT, SNEGSKA (reference sequence). The CDR3 loop spans 17 amino acids. J lost 7 bases, V lost 3 bases, and 12 bases had no gene match. The DNA of the CDR3 is TGCAGTGCTAGGCATAGGGGACTAGCGGGAAAGGTGAATGAGCAGTTCTTC. Its translation is CSARHRGLAGKVNEQFF.

This clonotype came up a few times. This chain links TRBV5-8 with TRBJ1-6; TRBD1 is a possible D gene (6 bases). The V end lost 2 bases, the J end lost 6 bases, and 9 bases lay between the germline ends. The CDR3 contains 14 residues. Germline V gives CDR1 SGHTS, CDR2 YDEGEE. CDR3 residues: CASSLQGVNSPLHF. CDR3 in DNA: TGTGCCAGCAGCTTACAGGGTGTTAATTCACCCCTCCACTTT.

This clonotype was counted a few times. The CDR3 ends on some other residue instead of the conserved phenylalanine or tryptophan, so this is likely a read error. The V gene is TRBV11-1, the J gene TRBJ2-5; perhaps D is TRBD1 or TRBD2 (5 bases each). This CDR3 contains 14 residues. V was trimmed by 1 base and J by 0 bases, leaving 6 bases between them. Per the germline V gene, CDR1 is SGHAT and CDR2 is FQDESV (reference sequence). The CDR3 DNA sequence: TGTGCCAGCAGCTTAGGGGGGAACCAAGAGACCCAGTACTCC. As protein: CASSLGGNQETQYS.

The table lists this clonotype with many counts. The genes are TRBV6-1 and TRBJ1-1; 7 bases are a match to TRBD1. J lost 5 bases, V lost 0 bases, and 6 bases had no gene match. This CDR3 has 15 residues. Germline assignment: CDR1 MNHNS and CDR2 SASEGT. This chain's CDR3 is CASSEAAGGGTEAFF. For the CDR3, the DNA is TGTGCCAGCAGTGAAGCGGCAGGGGGAGGGACTGAAGCTTTCTTT.

The chain joins TRBV9 to TRBJ2-3, with D possibly being TRBD1 (6 bases). Germline-derived CDR1 and CDR2 are SGDLS and YYNGEE. The CDR3 consists of 15 residues. V was cut by 7 bases and J by 0 bases, with 15 bases left in between. The CDR3 region is CASGELGQSTDTQYF. In DNA, the CDR3 is TGTGCCAGCGGGGAACTAGGACAGAGCACAGATACGCAGTATTTT.

This clonotype was counted many times. V is TRBV27 and J is TRBJ2-3, with no clear D. Deletions cut 6 bases from V and 2 bases from J, with 9 bases between. There are 13 residues in the CDR3. The germline CDR1 and CDR2 sequences are MNHEY and SMNVEV (reference sequence). The CDR3 spells CASRGGTTDTQYF. The CDR3 coding sequence is TGTGCCAGCAGAGGTGGAACCACAGATACGCAGTATTTT.

This clonotype was found many times. This rearrangement joins TRBV28 to TRBJ2-7; no definite D call. CDR3 length equals 17 residues. Trimming removed 2 bases from V and 3 bases from J, with 20 bases in between. Germline lookup yields CDR1 MDHEN and CDR2 SYDVKM. The CDR3 DNA sequence: TGTGCCAGCAGTTTAAACCTCGGGCTCCTCGGGCGCTACGAGCAGTACTTC. Encoded protein: CASSLNLGLLGRYEQYF.

This clonotype was observed at least ten times. The genes are TRBV5-1 and TRBJ2-3; 12 bases align to TRBD2. The J segment lost 1 base and the V segment lost 1 base, leaving 4 bases of the junction unmatched. CDR1 and CDR2 from the germline V gene are SGHRS and YFSETQ. The CDR3 sequence is 17 residues long. The CDR3 loop reads CASSLSRLAGGTDTQYF. The CDR3 bases are TGCGCCAGCAGCTTGTCCCGACTAGCGGGAGGCACAGATACGCAGTATTTT.